This T cell receptor beta chain was obtained from a study of blood T cell repertoires in COVID-19. Study context: T cells, B-cell-depleted T cells, or PBMCs supplied cDNA or gDNA.

Germline-derived CDR1 and CDR2 are GTSNPN and SVGIG (reference sequence). Trimming pared 1 base from V and 0 bases from J, leaving 9 bases between. This CDR3 spans 14 amino acids. Patients in Seattle were enrolled during active infection, then followed longitudinally. Per the original methods: The assay estimated nucleated cells by amplifying reference gene primers. Here immunoSEQ multiplex PCR was the method, and the copy in TCRdb shows in-frame clones only, minus some. D and trimming were read from the DNA, whereas the V and J calls and clone size are those reported in that table. The sample includes fewer than 200,000 clones, 82% seen only once; the top ten take approximately 8%.

This sequence originates from a woman aged 60 to 75 with COVID-19, enrolled during active disease. Sequenced: peripheral blood. The chain employs TRBV30 and TRBJ1-1; unclear D gene. The DNA for the CDR3 is TGTGCCTGGAGTGGACAACCTATGAACACTGAAGCTTTCTTT. It specifies CAWSGQPMNTEAFF.